Included here is one TCR beta chain sequence, with context. Germline V gives CDR1 MGHDK, CDR2 SYGVNS. The germline V and J ends were trimmed by 1 base and 4 bases, with 10 bases remaining between them. The CDR3 extends over 15 amino acids. Profiling relied on immunoSEQ multiplex PCR, and the TCRdb table lists in-frame clones only, not all of them. The top ten hold 10% of the sample, which has some 58,000 clones, roughly 84% seen once. This sample stems from a study of blood T cell repertoires in COVID-19. This receptor was identified in a man aged 45-65 years with COVID-19, enrolled during active disease. The V call is TRBV25-1, the J call TRBJ1-4; D might be TRBD1 (5 bases). The sample taken for sequencing was peripheral blood. The CDR3 reads CASSEFGGGNEKLFF. As DNA, the CDR3 is TGTGCCAGCAGTGAATTCGGGGGAGGTAATGAAAAACTGTTTTTT.